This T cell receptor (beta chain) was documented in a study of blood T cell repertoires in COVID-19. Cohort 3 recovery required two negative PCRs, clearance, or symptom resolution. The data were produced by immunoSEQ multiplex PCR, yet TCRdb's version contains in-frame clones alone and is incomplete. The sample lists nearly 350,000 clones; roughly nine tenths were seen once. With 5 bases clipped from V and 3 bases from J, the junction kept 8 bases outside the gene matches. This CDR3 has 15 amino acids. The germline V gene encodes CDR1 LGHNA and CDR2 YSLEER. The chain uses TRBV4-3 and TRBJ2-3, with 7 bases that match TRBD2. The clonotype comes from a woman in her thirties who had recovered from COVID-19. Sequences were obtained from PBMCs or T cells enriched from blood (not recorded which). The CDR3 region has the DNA TGCGCCAGCAGCACTGGGGGAGCGGGGACAGATACGCAGTATTTT. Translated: CASSTGGAGTDTQYF.